The 9 T cell receptor beta chains below all came from one sample that was sequenced in a study of T cell responses to AZD1222 COVID-19 vaccine. The protocol was immunoSEQ multiplex PCR, while the TCRdb copy is restricted to in-frame clones and leaves out a portion. The repertoire holds about 170,000 clones, 80% to 95% seen once, with more than 1.5% in the top ten. The material was peripheral blood, obtained on day 0 of AZD1222 vaccination. The receptors were gathered from an adult in good health.

This rearrangement joins TRBV2 to TRBJ2-4; D is ambiguous. CDR3 length equals 14 residues. V gave up 1 base and J gave up 1 base, with 5 bases separating them. CDR1 and CDR2 (germline): SNHLY, FYNNEI. The CDR3 nucleotides are TGTGCCAGCAGTGAAGGGTCTGCCAAAAACATTCAGTACTTC. Translated, it gives CASSEGSAKNIQYF.

V and J are TRBV5-1 and TRBJ2-3; D may match TRBD1 or TRBD2 (5 bases each). V was pared by 0 bases and J by 3 bases, with 11 bases between. The germline gives CDR1 SGHRS, CDR2 YFSETQ. The CDR3 has 15 amino acids. The CDR3 coding sequence is TGCGCCAGCAGCTTGGGGGACCCAGGGACAGATACGCAGTATTTT. Translated: CASSLGDPGTDTQYF. The entire variable domain, with the rest obtained from reference TRBV5-1 and TRBJ2-3, is as follows: KAGVTQTPRYLIKTRGQQVTLSCSPISGHRSVSWYQQTPGQGLQFLFEYFSETQRNKGNFPGRFSGRQFSNSRSEMNVSTLELGDSALYLCASSLGDPGTDTQYFGPGTRLTVL.

The chain uses TRBV2 and TRBJ2-5, with 11 bases matching TRBD2. Germline lookup yields CDR1 SNHLY and CDR2 FYNNEI. J was trimmed by 2 bases and V by 4 bases; bases with no gene match: 6. The CDR3 covers 16 residues. For the CDR3, the DNA is TGTGCCAGCAGTGCCAGACTAGCGGGGAATCAAGAGACCCAGTACTTC. Its translation: CASSARLAGNQETQYF.

This sequence joins TRBV2 and TRBJ1-6; D possibly corresponds to TRBD1 (6 bases). The CDR3 consists of 15 residues. With 6 bases removed from V and 6 bases from J, the gap between germline ends came to 15 bases. Germline assignment: CDR1 SNHLY and CDR2 FYNNEI. In DNA, the CDR3 is TGTGCCAGCAGCGTCAGGGGCGCCGGTAATTCACCCCTCCACTTT. Residues: CASSVRGAGNSPLHF.

The CDR3, as DNA: TGCGCCAGCAGTCCTGACGGTAACTCTGGAAACACCATATATTTT. This codes for CASSPDGNSGNTIYF. The V gene is TRBV5-1, the J gene TRBJ1-3; D is unresolved. The CDR3 runs 15 residues. CDR1 and CDR2 (germline): SGHRS, YFSETQ. V lost 5 bases and J lost 0, with 12 bases in between. The full variable domain, with the rest looked up from reference TRBV5-1 and TRBJ1-3, is KAGVTQTPRYLIKTRGQQVTLSCSPISGHRSVSWYQQTPGQGLQFLFEYFSETQRNKGNFPGRFSGRQFSNSRSEMNVSTLELGDSALYLCASSPDGNSGNTIYFGEGSWLTVV.

The CDR3 DNA sequence: TGTGCCAGCAGCTTAGGCGGACAGCTGCGGAATCAGCCCCAGCATTTT. This sequence encodes CASSLGGQLRNQPQHF. J is TRBJ1-5 and V is TRBV11-2; TRBD1 is a possible D gene (6 bases). V was shortened by 1 base and J by 4 bases, with 14 bases between the two germline ends. CDR3 size: 16 residues. Per the germline V gene, CDR1 is SGHAT and CDR2 is FQNNGV.

The rearrangement links TRBV7-9 to TRBJ1-1, with D possibly TRBD1 on 6 matching bases. Germline CDR1 SEHNR, CDR2 FQNEAQ (reference sequence). Trimming cost V 6 bases and J 2 bases, with 16 bases left between them. This CDR3 comprises 15 residues. The CDR3 loop reads CASREQGGGNTEAFF. The CDR3 coding sequence is TGTGCCAGCAGGGAACAGGGTGGGGGAAACACTGAAGCTTTCTTT. The variable domain in full, completed from reference TRBV7-9 and TRBJ1-1, reads DTGVSQNPRHKITKRGQNVTFRCDPISEHNRLYWYRQTLGQGPEFLTYFQNEAQLEKSRLLSDRFSAERPKGSFSTLEIQRTEQGDSAMYLCASREQGGGNTEAFFGQGTRLTVV.

The chain employs TRBV6-5 and TRBJ1-1; D uncertain. This CDR3 region has 12 residues. Per the germline V gene, CDR1 is MNHEY and CDR2 is SVGAGI. V was trimmed by 6 bases and J by 1 base, leaving 6 bases between them. This CDR3 reads CASRQPNTEAFF. As DNA, the CDR3 is TGTGCCAGCAGACAACCGAACACTGAAGCTTTCTTT.

The chain employs TRBV7-3 and TRBJ2-3; 7 bases are a match to TRBD2. Germline V gene sequence: CDR1 SGHTA, CDR2 FQGTGA. V was clipped by 5 bases and J by 1 base; unmatched bases: 9. This CDR3 is 16 amino acids long. CDR3 nucleotides: TGTGCCAGCAGCCCGTCCGGCGGGAGAGGCACAGATACGCAGTATTTT. This codes for CASSPSGGRGTDTQYF.